This passage covers 19 T cell receptor beta chains from one sample sequenced in a study of blood T cell repertoires in COVID-19. Assay used: immunoSEQ multiplex PCR; TCRdb lists only in-frame clones, some missing. The sample records approximately 290,000 clones, 90% to 95% being singletons. Sequencing was carried out using peripheral blood. The receptors derive from a woman between 25 and 40 years old with COVID-19, enrolled during active disease.

This chain uses TRBV19 with TRBJ2-1; 9 bases match TRBD2. With 5 bases clipped from V and 3 bases from J, the junction kept 8 bases outside the gene matches. CDR3 length equals 16 residues. The germline V gene encodes CDR1 LNHDA and CDR2 SQIVND (reference sequence). The CDR3 bases are TGTGCCAGTAGTTCTACCGGCGGGGGGGGCTACAATGAGCAGTTCTTC. This gives the protein CASSSTGGGGYNEQFF.

J is TRBJ1-2 and V is TRBV13; maybe TRBD1 (6 bases). This CDR3 spans 14 amino acids. Germline CDR1 reads PRHDT; CDR2 reads FYEKMQ (reference sequence). The V end lost 6 bases, the J end lost 6 bases, and 17 bases lay between the germline ends. The CDR3 here is CASRDTGLQDGYTF. CDR3 nucleotide sequence: TGTGCCAGCAGAGATACAGGGTTACAAGATGGCTACACCTTC.

The chain couples TRBV10-3 to TRBJ2-3; D is perhaps TRBD1 (6 bases). V dropped 9 bases and J dropped 4 bases, with 20 bases sitting between them. The CDR3 sequence is 15 residues long. In germline, CDR1 is ENHRY, CDR2 SYGVKD. DNA of the CDR3: TGTGCCATGAGCACAGGGTTAGGATTAGCAGATACGCAGTATTTT. Translating gives CAMSTGLGLADTQYF.

In this sample, this clone turned up once. The same CDR3 also results from other DNA sequences found in this sample. The chain combines TRBV5-1 with TRBJ1-1; TRBD1 matches at 7 bases. CDR3 length: 14 amino acids. After removal of 5 bases from V and 2 bases from J, the junction contained 6 bases not matched to a gene. Per the germline V gene, CDR1 is SGHRS and CDR2 is YFSETQ. CDR3 in DNA: TGCGCCAGCAGTCCCCGGGACAGCAACACTGAAGCTTTCTTT. Its protein product is CASSPRDSNTEAFF.

V gene TRBV9 combines with J gene TRBJ2-1; 10 nucleotides agree with TRBD2. The V gene's germline CDR1 is SGDLS and CDR2 YYNGEE. Trimming at V came to 0 bases and at J to 7 bases, leaving 4 bases not matched to a gene. The CDR3 spans 15 residues. The CDR3 DNA is TGTGCCAGCAGCGTAGAAGCGGGAGGGTTTAATGAGCAGTTCTTC. This encodes CASSVEAGGFNEQFF. The full variable domain, rest sourced from reference TRBV9 and TRBJ2-1, is DSGVTQTPKHLITATGQRVTLRCSPRSGDLSVYWYQQSLDQGLQFLIQYYNGEERAKGNILERFSAQQFPDLHSELNLSSLELGDSALYFCASSVEAGGFNEQFFGPGTRLTVL.

The chain has TRBV13 and TRBJ2-2, with 9 bases that match TRBD1. J was trimmed by 4 bases and V by 4 bases; bases with no gene match: 4. The CDR3 length is 15 residues. Germline CDR1 PRHDT, CDR2 FYEKMQ (reference sequence). The CDR3 DNA sequence: TGTGCCAGCAGCTCCGGGACAGGGCGCACCGGGGAGCTGTTTTTT. As protein: CASSSGTGRTGELFF.

The chain couples TRBV19 to TRBJ2-1, with 10 bases matching TRBD2. Germline assignment: CDR1 LNHDA and CDR2 SQIVND (reference sequence). The CDR3 runs 15 residues. V lost 1 base and J lost 5; bases outside the gene matches: 2. In DNA form, the CDR3 reads TGTGCCAGTAGTATAGTTAGCGGGAGGAACAATGAGCAGTTCTTC. It encodes CASSIVSGRNNEQFF.

The V call is TRBV5-1, the J call TRBJ2-1; TRBD2 matches at 12 bases. The J segment lost 2 bases and the V segment lost 3 bases, leaving 15 bases of the junction unmatched. This CDR3 comprises 20 residues. Germline lookup yields CDR1 SGHRS and CDR2 YFSETQ. In DNA form, the CDR3 reads TGCGCCAGCAGCTCCTACCGGACAGAGACTAGCGGGAGACCCTACAATGAGCAGTTCTTC. Residues: CASSSYRTETSGRPYNEQFF. The full variable domain, rest sourced from reference TRBV5-1 and TRBJ2-1, is KAGVTQTPRYLIKTRGQQVTLSCSPISGHRSVSWYQQTPGQGLQFLFEYFSETQRNKGNFPGRFSGRQFSNSRSEMNVSTLELGDSALYLCASSSYRTETSGRPYNEQFFGPGTRLTVL.

This chain connects TRBV9 to TRBJ1-2, with D perhaps matching TRBD1 (5 bases). Germline V CDR1 and CDR2: SGDLS, YYNGEE. CDR3 length: 16 amino acids. V was pared by 0 bases and J by 6 bases, with 18 bases between. The CDR3 DNA reads as TGTGCCAGCAGCGTAGGCCTGGTCGGGGGAGGGAATGGCTACACCTTC. Its translation is CASSVGLVGGGNGYTF.

The chain recombines TRBV6-5 with TRBJ2-7; weak D call: TRBD2 (5 bases). This CDR3 comprises 14 residues. Germline V CDR1 and CDR2: MNHEY, SVGAGI. The ends were cut back, 6 bases at V and 4 bases at J, with 16 bases in the middle. The CDR3 is CASRGETTKYEQYF. The DNA of the CDR3 is TGTGCCAGCAGGGGAGAGACAACCAAATACGAGCAGTACTTC.

The CDR3 here is CASSLGTGGEQFF. Here the CDR3 DNA reads TGTGCCAGCAGTTTAGGGACCGGGGGTGAGCAGTTCTTC. This chain links TRBV27 with TRBJ2-1, with D possibly matching TRBD2 (6 bases). The CDR3 spans 13 residues. CDR1 MNHEY and CDR2 SMNVEV come from the germline V gene (reference sequence). Trimming took 2 bases from V and 9 from J, leaving 11 bases between them.

V usage is TRBV5-6 and J usage is TRBJ2-3; D remains unclear. The germline CDR1 and CDR2 sequences are SGHDT and YYEEEE. This CDR3 is built from 15 residues. The V end lost 0 bases, the J end lost 6 bases, and 14 bases lay between the germline ends. CDR3 nucleotide sequence: TGTGCCAGCAGCTTGGCATTAGCCCGGATGGATACGCAGTATTTT. Translation gives CASSLALARMDTQYF.

V usage is TRBV28 and J usage is TRBJ1-4; D may be TRBD1 (5 bases). V was shortened by 2 bases and J by 8 bases, with 15 bases between the two germline ends. Per the germline V gene, CDR1 is MDHEN and CDR2 is SYDVKM. There are 15 residues in the CDR3. Here the CDR3 reads CASSLRLTAGEKLFF. CDR3 nucleotide sequence: TGTGCCAGCAGTTTACGGCTCACCGCAGGGGAAAAACTGTTTTTT.

The DNA of the CDR3 is TGTGCCAGCAGCCCCCGAGGAGCGGGAGGAACAGATACGCAGTATTTT. Residues: CASSPRGAGGTDTQYF. The chain is built from TRBV7-9 and TRBJ2-3, with 9 bases matching TRBD2. Germline V gives CDR1 SEHNR, CDR2 FQNEAQ (reference sequence). V trimming: 5 bases; J trimming: 3 bases; junction bases outside the gene matches: 9. The CDR3 contains 16 residues.

In nucleotides, the CDR3 is TGTGCCAGCTCACCAAGCACGGGACAGCCGAACACTGAAGCTTTCTTT. This sequence encodes CASSPSTGQPNTEAFF. The rearrangement joins TRBV18 to TRBJ1-1, with 7 bases matching TRBD1. Germline V gene lookup returns CDR1 KGHSH and CDR2 LQKENI. With V trimmed by 2 bases and J by 1 base, 7 bases remained unmatched. The CDR3 loop spans 16 amino acids.

The chain is built from TRBV7-9 and TRBJ2-7; 10 nucleotides match TRBD1. The CDR3 has 14 amino acids. Losses at the gene ends were 4 bases for V and 6 bases for J; bases not matched to a gene: 6. Germline V lookup: CDR1 SEHNR, CDR2 FQNEAQ (reference sequence). The CDR3 spells CASSSDRGRTEQYF. The CDR3 coding sequence is TGTGCCAGCAGCTCCGACAGGGGGCGAACCGAGCAGTACTTC.

This clone was detected only once. The chain joins TRBV10-2 to TRBJ2-1; 7 bases map to TRBD1. The V and J ends lost 0 bases and 6 bases, in that order; junction bases with no gene match: 5. The CDR3 covers 15 residues. Germline loops: CDR1 WSHSY, CDR2 SAAADI. The CDR3 loop reads CASSESTGERNEQFF. As DNA, the CDR3 is TGCGCCAGCAGTGAGTCAACAGGGGAACGCAATGAGCAGTTCTTC.

The chain carries TRBV5-1 and TRBJ2-7; 8 bases map to TRBD2. Germline lookup yields CDR1 SGHRS and CDR2 YFSETQ. The trim removed 0 bases at V and 7 bases at J, leaving 3 bases unmatched. CDR3 length: 13 amino acids. In DNA form, the CDR3 reads TGCGCCAGCAGCTTGGTCGGCGGGAGGGAGCAGTACTTC. Translating it yields CASSLVGGREQYF.

The chain links TRBV5-1 to TRBJ1-1, with 9 bases matching TRBD1. Germline CDR1 reads SGHRS; CDR2 reads YFSETQ. V gave up 0 bases and J gave up 5 bases; unmatched junction bases: 2. CDR3 length equals 14 residues. The CDR3 here is CASSLGDRATEAFF. In DNA, the CDR3 is TGCGCCAGCAGCTTGGGGGACAGGGCAACTGAAGCTTTCTTT. The full variable domain, rest sourced from reference TRBV5-1 and TRBJ1-1, is KAGVTQTPRYLIKTRGQQVTLSCSPISGHRSVSWYQQTPGQGLQFLFEYFSETQRNKGNFPGRFSGRQFSNSRSEMNVSTLELGDSALYLCASSLGDRATEAFFGQGTRLTVV.